Detailed here is one T cell receptor beta chain. The sample comes from a study of blood T cell repertoires in COVID-19. About the study: The origin of the acute and convalescent COVID-19 samples was the United States, Italy and Spain.

Using immunoSEQ multiplex PCR, the repertoire was profiled, and TCRdb retains in-frame clones only, with some absent. Here the sample spans roughly 130,000 clones, about four fifths being singletons. The CDR3 contains 13 residues. In germline, CDR1 is LGHNT, CDR2 FRNRAP. V was shortened by 6 bases and J by 1 base, with 9 bases between the two germline ends. Sequenced sample: peripheral blood. The V gene is TRBV12-5, the J gene TRBJ1-1; D gene ambiguous. The receptor comes from a woman aged 50 to 60 with acute or convalescent COVID-19. The CDR3 region has the DNA TGTGCTAGTGGCCGAACCAGGAACACTGAAGCTTTCTTT. It specifies CASGRTRNTEAFF. Full variable domain (missing parts from reference TRBV12-5 and TRBJ1-1): DARVTQTPRHKVTEMGQEVTMRCQPILGHNTVFWYRQTMMQGLELLAYFRNRAPLDDSGMPKDRFSAEMPDATLATLKIQPSEPRDSAVYFCASGRTRNTEAFFGQGTRLTVV.